These 32 T cell receptor beta chains were all obtained from the same sample, sequenced in a study of blood T cell repertoires in COVID-19. Libraries were prepared by immunoSEQ multiplex PCR; TCRdb keeps only in-frame clonotypes and omits some of them. There are some 370,000 clones in the sample; 85% to 90% occur only once, and 6% to 7.5% lies in the top ten. Sequencing was performed on peripheral blood. All receptors come from a man aged 18 to 29 with active or convalescent COVID-19.

The V and J genes are TRBV7-3 and TRBJ1-2, with 9 positions matching TRBD1. Germline CDR1 is SGHTA and CDR2 is FQGTGA. CDR3 length: 16 residues. V lost 1 base, J lost 4 bases, and 7 bases stayed unmatched. CDR3 nucleotides: TGTGCCAGCAGCTTAAATCCGGGACAGGGCGTCTATGGCTACACCTTC. Translating gives CASSLNPGQGVYGYTF. Filled out from reference TRBV7-3 and TRBJ1-2, the complete variable domain reads GAGVSQTPSNKVTEKGKYVELRCDPISGHTALYWYRQSLGQGPEFLIYFQGTGAADDSGLPNDRFFAVRPEGSVSTLKIQRTERGDSAVYLCASSLNPGQGVYGYTFGSGTRLTVV.

The chain carries TRBV24-1 and TRBJ1-1, with 7 bases aligning to TRBD1. The trim removed 8 bases at V and 3 bases at J, leaving 5 bases unmatched. Germline CDR1 is KGHDR and CDR2 is SFDVKD. The CDR3 sequence is 13 residues long. CDR3 sequence (DNA): TGTGCCACCAAGGAGGGGGCTCACACTGAAGCTTTCTTT. As protein: CATKEGAHTEAFF.

V is TRBV6-4 and J is TRBJ1-5; a weak D match, TRBD1 (5 bases). Between the trimmed V and J ends, which lost 6 bases and 10 bases, there was a span of 13 bases. The CDR3 spans 12 residues. Germline CDR1 reads MRHNA; CDR2 reads SNTAGT. Written as DNA, the CDR3 is TGTGCCAGCAGGGGGGGGAACCGTCCCCAGCATTTT. Protein: CASRGGNRPQHF.

The rearrangement links TRBV6-5 to TRBJ1-1, with D possibly matching TRBD1 (6 bases). The V gene lost 6 bases and the J gene lost 1 base, with 15 bases spanning the gap. The CDR3 sequence is 15 residues long. Germline assignment: CDR1 MNHEY and CDR2 SVGAGI. The CDR3, as DNA: TGTGCCAGCAGGGAGACAGGATCTGGGAACACTGAAGCTTTCTTT. Protein: CASRETGSGNTEAFF.

This rearrangement joins TRBV7-8 to TRBJ2-1; 7 bases align to TRBD1. CDR3 length equals 14 residues. Germline values: CDR1 SGHVS, CDR2 FQNEAQ. V shed 2 bases and J 4 bases; nucleotides not matched to a gene: 2. The CDR3 DNA is TGTGCCAGCAGCTTACGGACAGGATACAATGAGCAGTTCTTC. Translating it yields CASSLRTGYNEQFF.

The rearrangement uses TRBV5-4 and TRBJ2-5; D might be TRBD2 (6 bases). Trimming removed 0 bases from V and 5 bases from J, with 11 bases in between. The CDR3 is 14 amino acids. Germline assignment: CDR1 SGHNT and CDR2 YYREEE (reference sequence). The CDR3 sequence is CASSLESREETQYF. CDR3 nucleotides: TGTGCCAGCAGCTTGGAAAGTCGGGAGGAGACCCAGTACTTC.

This clone has only one observation. The CDR3 loop is CASSYWGTSGTYEQYF. The DNA of the CDR3 is TGTGCCAGCAGTTACTGGGGGACTAGCGGGACCTACGAGCAGTACTTC. The gene calls are TRBV6-5 and TRBJ2-7; TRBD2 matches at 13 bases. CDR1 is MNHEY, CDR2 SVGAGI, per germline. V dropped 1 base and J dropped 2; count of bases not matched to a gene: 2. This CDR3 has 16 residues.

This chain connects TRBV18 to TRBJ2-2, with D maybe TRBD1 (6 bases). This CDR3 contains 14 residues. V was cut by 11 bases and J by 3 bases, with 16 bases left in between. Germline V gene data show CDR1 as KGHSH and CDR2 as LQKENI. CDR3 nucleotide sequence: TGTGCCGGAAATGCAGGGGTGGACACCGGGGAGCTGTTTTTT. Protein sequence: CAGNAGVDTGELFF. Full variable domain (outside the CDR3, taken from reference TRBV18 and TRBJ2-2): NAGVMQNPRHLVRRRGQEARLRCSPMKGHSHVYWYRQLPEEGLKFMVYLQKENIIDESGMPKERFSAEFPKEGPSILRIQQVVRGDSAAYFCAGNAGVDTGELFFGEGSRLTVL.

The chain employs TRBV29-1 and TRBJ1-2, with 10 nucleotides matching TRBD1. Unmatched junction bases numbered 7, after V lost 1 base and J lost 11 bases. From germline, CDR1 is SQVTM and CDR2 ANQGSEA. The CDR3 contains 13 residues. CDR3 DNA: TGCAGCGTTGAAGGGGAAGGGACAGGGGATTACACCTTC. This encodes CSVEGEGTGDYTF.

The chain joins TRBV19 to TRBJ1-1; possibly TRBD1 for D (6 bases). Per germline, CDR1 LNHDA and CDR2 SQIVND (reference sequence). The CDR3 totals 14 residues. Trimming stripped 6 bases from V and 2 bases from J, with 13 bases between. The CDR3 region has the DNA TGTGCCAGTAGCTGGGACATCGGAAACACTGAAGCTTTCTTT. Amino acid sequence: CASSWDIGNTEAFF.

J is TRBJ2-1 and V is TRBV7-9; TRBD2 agrees at 7 bases. Germline assignment: CDR1 SEHNR and CDR2 FQNEAQ (reference sequence). V was clipped by 8 bases and J by 2 bases; unmatched bases: 9. This CDR3 contains 15 residues. CDR3 loop: CASFRTSDTYNEQFF. In DNA form, the CDR3 reads TGTGCCAGCTTTAGAACTAGCGATACCTACAATGAGCAGTTCTTC.

V usage is TRBV9 and J usage is TRBJ2-1; D is perhaps TRBD2 (5 bases). V was trimmed by 3 bases and J by 3 bases, leaving 13 bases between them. CDR1 is SGDLS, CDR2 YYNGEE, per germline. The CDR3 extends over 15 amino acids. CDR3 amino acids: CASSEGVASYNEQFF. The CDR3 DNA reads TGTGCCAGCAGCGAGGGCGTAGCGAGCTACAATGAGCAGTTCTTC.

The chain links TRBV24-1 to TRBJ1-5, with a possible D match to TRBD1 (6 bases). Per germline, CDR1 KGHDR and CDR2 SFDVKD. With 9 bases removed from V and 0 bases from J, the gap between germline ends came to 11 bases. The CDR3 contains 14 residues. The CDR3 loop reads CATGGQYSNQPQHF. CDR3 nucleotides: TGTGCCACCGGCGGACAGTATAGCAATCAGCCCCAGCATTTT.

The chain joins TRBV7-9 to TRBJ2-1, with a weak D call TRBD2 (5 bases). Germline CDR1 reads SEHNR; CDR2 reads FQNEAQ (reference sequence). V was pared by 5 bases and J by 5 bases, with 13 bases between. This CDR3 is 14 amino acids long. CDR3 bases: TGTGCCAGCAGCACCCTTGCGGAGGACAATGAGCAGTTCTTC. Translating gives CASSTLAEDNEQFF.

The CDR3 region is CATSDSASGGAWNEQFF. In DNA, the CDR3 is TGTGCCACCAGTGATTCGGCTAGCGGGGGGGCTTGGAATGAGCAGTTCTTC. The chain is built from TRBV24-1 and TRBJ2-1; 12 nucleotides agree with TRBD2. CDR1 and CDR2 from the germline V gene are KGHDR and SFDVKD. V lost 2 bases, J lost 7 bases, and 8 bases stayed unmatched. The CDR3 is made up of 17 amino acids.

The chain uses TRBV6-6 and TRBJ1-2; D perhaps matches TRBD1 (6 bases). The CDR3 is made up of 13 amino acids. CDR1 and CDR2 from the germline V gene are MNHNY and SVGAGI (reference sequence). The V gene lost 6 bases and the J gene lost 6 bases, with 14 bases spanning the gap. The CDR3 protein is CASSVAGAHGYTF. The CDR3 DNA sequence: TGTGCCAGCAGCGTGGCAGGGGCTCATGGCTACACCTTC.

The chain employs TRBV11-2 and TRBJ2-1, with TRBD2 matching 11 bases. The germline gives CDR1 SGHAT, CDR2 FQNNGV. The CDR3 runs 16 residues. J was trimmed by 6 bases and V by 2 bases; bases with no gene match: 6. The CDR3 DNA follows: TGTGCCAGCAGCTTAATAGCGGGAGGGCTGGGCAATGAGCAGTTCTTC. Translated: CASSLIAGGLGNEQFF.

This rearrangement joins TRBV5-1 to TRBJ1-5, with D possibly TRBD1 on 5 matching bases. The CDR3 spans 14 residues. Germline CDR1 is SGHRS and CDR2 is YFSETQ. The V end lost 7 bases, the J end lost 6 bases, and 17 bases lay between the germline ends. CDR3 DNA: TGCGCCAGCTCCCTCGCGGGGGTTTCTCAGCCCCAGCATTTT. Protein: CASSLAGVSQPQHF. The full variable domain, in which reference TRBV5-1 and TRBJ1-5 provide the parts outside the CDR3, is KAGVTQTPRYLIKTRGQQVTLSCSPISGHRSVSWYQQTPGQGLQFLFEYFSETQRNKGNFPGRFSGRQFSNSRSEMNVSTLELGDSALYLCASSLAGVSQPQHFGDGTRLSIL.

The chain is built from TRBV19 and TRBJ1-5; D call uncertain. In germline, CDR1 is LNHDA, CDR2 SQIVND (reference sequence). The CDR3 length is 13 residues. V lost 2 bases and J 7 bases, leaving 9 bases between the germline ends. This chain's CDR3 is CASSIRLEQPQHF. The CDR3, as DNA: TGTGCCAGTAGTATAAGACTGGAACAGCCCCAGCATTTT.

This chain uses TRBV6-5 with TRBJ2-1; tentative D call: TRBD2 (7 bases). This CDR3 contains 15 residues. CDR1 and CDR2 from the germline V gene are MNHEY and SVGAGI. Trimming removed 5 bases at V and 7 bases at J, with 18 bases between. This CDR3 is CASSPPRGAGNEQFF. In DNA form, the CDR3 reads TGTGCCAGCAGTCCACCACGGGGGGCGGGGAATGAGCAGTTCTTC.

J is TRBJ2-3 and V is TRBV4-2, with 10 bases that match TRBD2. The V segment lost 4 bases and the J segment 4 bases; nucleotides outside the gene matches: 8. The germline CDR1 and CDR2 sequences are LGHNA and YNFKEQ. The CDR3 is made up of 16 amino acids. In nucleotides, the CDR3 is TGTGCCAGCAGCCGGTCTAGCGGGGGCGGGGCAGATACGCAGTATTTT. Translating it yields CASSRSSGGGADTQYF.

This chain joins TRBV7-9 and TRBJ1-4; a possible D gene is TRBD1 (6 bases). With 5 bases removed from V and 8 bases from J, the gap between germline ends came to 15 bases. Germline CDR1 is SEHNR and CDR2 is FQNEAQ (reference sequence). The CDR3 length is 14 residues. The DNA for the CDR3 is TGTGCCAGCAGCAAGGGGGACGTCCGAGAAAAACTGTTTTTT. Translated, it gives CASSKGDVREKLFF. The full variable domain, in which reference TRBV7-9 and TRBJ1-4 provide the parts outside the CDR3, is DTGVSQNPRHKITKRGQNVTFRCDPISEHNRLYWYRQTLGQGPEFLTYFQNEAQLEKSRLLSDRFSAERPKGSFSTLEIQRTEQGDSAMYLCASSKGDVREKLFFGSGTQLSVL.

The rearrangement joins TRBV18 to TRBJ2-2; TRBD2 matches at 7 bases. After removal of 7 bases from V and 2 bases from J, the junction contained 4 bases not matched to a gene. The CDR3 runs 14 residues. The germline V gene encodes CDR1 KGHSH and CDR2 LQKENI. CDR3 DNA sequence: TGTGCCAGCTGGGGACTATACAACACCGGGGAGCTGTTTTTT. This sequence encodes CASWGLYNTGELFF.

The gene calls are TRBV6-5 and TRBJ2-7; 11 nucleotides line up with TRBD2. This CDR3 comprises 15 residues. Trimming removed 6 bases from V and 1 base from J; junction bases left unmatched: 5. Germline loops: CDR1 MNHEY, CDR2 SVGAGI. The DNA of the CDR3 is TGTGCCAGCAGCGGCGGGACTAGCGGTTCCTACGAGCAGTACTTC. As protein: CASSGGTSGSYEQYF.

The V call is TRBV9, the J call TRBJ1-2; 7 bases align to TRBD1. J gave up 6 bases and V 0 bases, and 5 bases lay outside the gene matches. Per the germline V gene, CDR1 is SGDLS and CDR2 is YYNGEE. The CDR3 is 14 residues long. The CDR3: CASSVEGGADGYTF. The DNA for the CDR3 is TGTGCCAGCAGCGTAGAAGGGGGCGCGGATGGCTACACCTTC.

This sequence joins TRBV9 and TRBJ2-7, with D perhaps matching TRBD1 (6 bases). V lost 0 bases to trimming and J lost 2 bases, with 12 bases between them. The CDR3 sequence is 15 residues long. Per the germline V gene, CDR1 is SGDLS and CDR2 is YYNGEE. In DNA form, the CDR3 reads TGTGCCAGCAGCGTAGGGGGAACAGGGCCCTACGAGCAGTACTTC. Translating it yields CASSVGGTGPYEQYF.

The V call is TRBV6-2 or TRBV6-3, the J call TRBJ1-1, with a tentative D call TRBD1 (6 bases). The V gene lost 3 bases and the J gene lost 0 bases, with 17 bases spanning the gap. The CDR3 runs to 17 residues. In germline, CDR1 is MNHEY, CDR2 SVGEGT. The CDR3 DNA sequence: TGTGCCAGCAGTTATTGGGGGCCAAGAAACATGAACACTGAAGCTTTCTTT. It encodes CASSYWGPRNMNTEAFF.

CDR3 region: CASSFSGRLETQYF. The CDR3 DNA follows: TGTGCCAGCAGCTTTAGCGGGAGGCTAGAGACCCAGTACTTC. This chain links TRBV5-6 with TRBJ2-5; 10 bases fit TRBD2. Germline assignment: CDR1 SGHDT and CDR2 YYEEEE. The V segment lost 2 bases and the J segment 4 bases; nucleotides outside the gene matches: 2. The CDR3 length is 14 residues.

The J gene is TRBJ2-2, the V gene TRBV5-1; D is uncertain. Germline CDR1 and CDR2: SGHRS and YFSETQ. CDR3 length equals 15 residues. The V gene lost 0 bases and the J gene lost 3 bases, with 9 bases spanning the gap. The CDR3, as DNA: TGCGCCAGCAGCTTGGATTACACAGACACCGGGGAGCTGTTTTTT. Its translation is CASSLDYTDTGELFF.

The gene calls are TRBV6-5 and TRBJ2-2, with TRBD1 matching 8 bases. The trim removed 0 bases at V and 4 bases at J, leaving 4 bases unmatched. The CDR3 length is 16 residues. Germline CDR1 reads MNHEY; CDR2 reads SVGAGI. CDR3 DNA: TGTGCCAGCAGTTACTCTTCAGGGGGCGTCACCGGGGAGCTGTTTTTT. Its translation is CASSYSSGGVTGELFF.

The chain links TRBV4-2 to TRBJ2-7; 7 bases line up with TRBD2. The V gene end was trimmed by 0 bases and the J gene end by 0 bases; junction bases not matched to a gene: 8. This CDR3 has 17 residues. Germline V gives CDR1 LGHNA, CDR2 YNFKEQ. The DNA for the CDR3 is TGTGCCAGCAGCCAAGATCAAGGCGGGGGTAGCTCCTACGAGCAGTACTTC. It specifies CASSQDQGGGSSYEQYF.

V usage is TRBV5-1 and J usage is TRBJ2-7, with TRBD1 matching over 11 bases. The J segment lost 6 bases and the V segment lost 0 bases, leaving 5 bases of the junction unmatched. Per the germline V gene, CDR1 is SGHRS and CDR2 is YFSETQ. This CDR3 contains 15 residues. The CDR3, as DNA: TGCGCCAGCAGCTTGGATGGACAGGGGGCGGCCGAGCAGTACTTC. Protein product: CASSLDGQGAAEQYF.